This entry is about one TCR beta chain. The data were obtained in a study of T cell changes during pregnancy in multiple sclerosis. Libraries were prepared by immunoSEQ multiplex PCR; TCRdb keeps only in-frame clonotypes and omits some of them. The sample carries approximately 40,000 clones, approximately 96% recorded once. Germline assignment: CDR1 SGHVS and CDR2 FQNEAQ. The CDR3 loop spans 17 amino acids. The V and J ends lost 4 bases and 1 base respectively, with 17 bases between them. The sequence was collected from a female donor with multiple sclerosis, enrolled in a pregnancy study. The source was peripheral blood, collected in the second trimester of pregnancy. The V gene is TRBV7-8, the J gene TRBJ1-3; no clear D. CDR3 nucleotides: TGTGCCAGCAGCTCCCGCGAGGGATGGGTTTCTGGAAACACCATATATTTT. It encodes CASSSREGWVSGNTIYF.